The 28 T cell receptor beta chains below were found in one sample sequenced in a study of shared clonotypes between healthy human individuals. In the naive CD8 group, cells lacked CD45RO and were positively selected for CCR7, so terminally differentiated effector memory CD45RA+ cells were left out. Some clones are missing from TCRdb's copy, which holds only in-frame ones; the method was immunoSEQ multiplex PCR. The data show approximately 840,000 clones, 90% to 97% seen once. The material sequenced was naive CD8+ T cells sorted from blood. These receptors originate from a man younger than 45 in good health.

The chain employs TRBV21-1 and TRBJ2-7; TRBD2 is taken as the D call from the table, unchecked against the DNA. TRBV21-1 is termed a pseudogene. The CDR3 has 18 residues. CDR3 DNA: TGTGCCAGCAGCAAATGGACCTGGACTAGCCGAAGCTCCTACGAGCAGTACTTC. Its translation is CASSKWTWTSRSSYEQYF.

The genes are TRBV11-2 and TRBJ2-3; D is uncertain. The ends were cut back, 4 bases at V and 0 bases at J, with 8 bases in the middle. This CDR3 has 14 amino acids. Looked up from germline, CDR1 is SGHAT and CDR2 is FQNNGV. The DNA of the CDR3 is TGTGCCAGCAGCTCCCCAGGTAGCACAGATACGCAGTATTTT. It encodes CASSSPGSTDTQYF. The whole variable domain, filled in from reference TRBV11-2 and TRBJ2-3, reads EAGVAQSPRYKIIEKRQSVAFWCNPISGHATLYWYQQILGQGPKLLIQFQNNGVVDDSQLPKDRFSAERLKGVDSTLKIQPAKLEDSAVYLCASSSPGSTDTQYFGPGTRLTVL.

Comments on this clone: In the same sample, other DNA sequences code for this CDR3. The rearrangement links TRBV28 to TRBJ2-7; 10 nucleotides line up with TRBD1. Germline CDR1 reads MDHEN; CDR2 reads SYDVKM. V trimming: 3 bases; J trimming: 2 bases; junction bases outside the gene matches: 4. This CDR3 contains 15 residues. The CDR3 loop is CASSFRDRGPYEQYF. The CDR3 DNA reads as TGTGCCAGCAGTTTTAGGGACAGGGGTCCCTACGAGCAGTACTTC.

CDR3 sequence (DNA): TGTGCCAGCAGCGTAGGAGGACTAGCGGTGACCTACAATGAGCAGTTCTTC. Amino acid sequence: CASSVGGLAVTYNEQFF. The V call is TRBV9, the J call TRBJ2-1; 10 nucleotides line up with TRBD2. The trim removed 0 bases at V and 2 bases at J, leaving 5 bases unmatched. Germline CDR1 reads SGDLS; CDR2 reads YYNGEE. This CDR3 is built from 17 residues.

The chain carries TRBV11-2 and TRBJ1-3; D is unresolved. CDR3 length: 12 residues. Germline lookup yields CDR1 SGHAT and CDR2 FQNNGV. V dropped 5 bases and J dropped 4 bases, with 6 bases sitting between them. CDR3 sequence (DNA): TGTGCCAGCAGCCCAAACGGAAACACCATATATTTT. Its translation: CASSPNGNTIYF.

V usage is TRBV5-4 and J usage is TRBJ1-1; D gene uncertain. V was clipped by 1 base and J by 0 bases, with 4 bases between them. CDR3 length: 13 amino acids. Germline CDR1 and CDR2: SGHNT and YYREEE (reference sequence). DNA of the CDR3: TGTGCCAGCAGCTTGTCCCTGAACACTGAAGCTTTCTTT. The encoded protein is CASSLSLNTEAFF.

This rearrangement joins TRBV29-1 to TRBJ1-2; D unclear. Germline V lookup: CDR1 SQVTM, CDR2 ANQGSEA. The CDR3 is made up of 12 amino acids. Trimming shortened V by 1 base and J by 4 bases, and 7 bases separated the two germline ends. Here the CDR3 DNA reads TGCAGCGTTGAAGCCCGGTCCTATGGCTACACCTTC. Its protein product is CSVEARSYGYTF.

The rearrangement links TRBV28 to TRBJ1-1; TRBD1 agrees at 8 bases. There are 15 residues in the CDR3. Germline-derived CDR1 and CDR2 are MDHEN and SYDVKM. The V gene end was trimmed by 2 bases and the J gene end by 3 bases; junction bases not matched to a gene: 5. CDR3 coding DNA: TGTGCCAGCAGTTTAGGACGGACAGGGCACACTGAAGCTTTCTTT. It is translated as CASSLGRTGHTEAFF.

V is TRBV7-2 and J is TRBJ2-1, with unresolved D. Germline assignment: CDR1 SGHTA and CDR2 FQGNSA. The CDR3 length is 14 residues. V lost 2 bases and J 3 bases, leaving 8 bases between the germline ends. The CDR3, as DNA: TGTGCCAGCAGCTTATCCGAGCTCTACAATGAGCAGTTCTTC. Amino acid sequence: CASSLSELYNEQFF. The full variable domain, in which reference TRBV7-2 and TRBJ2-1 provide the parts outside the CDR3, is GAGVSQSPSNKVTEKGKDVELRCDPISGHTALYWYRQSLGQGLEFLIYFQGNSAPDKSGLPSDRFSAERTGGSVSTLTIQRTQQEDSAVYLCASSLSELYNEQFFGPGTRLTVL.

This clone was seen once. The V gene is TRBV7-9, the J gene TRBJ2-3; D call uncertain. This CDR3 has 10 residues. V lost 8 bases, J lost 5 bases, and 5 bases lay in between. Per germline, CDR1 SEHNR and CDR2 FQNEAQ (reference sequence). DNA of the CDR3: TGTGCCAGCCAGCGAGATACGCAGTATTTT. Translated: CASQRDTQYF.

V and J are TRBV4-1 and TRBJ2-5, with 8 bases aligning to TRBD1. The V gene end was trimmed by 1 base and the J gene end by 1 base; junction bases not matched to a gene: 2. Looked up from germline, CDR1 is MGHRA and CDR2 is YSYEKL. The CDR3 has 15 residues. CDR3 bases: TGCGCCAGCAGCCAAGTAACAGGGGGCCAAGAGACCCAGTACTTC. It yields the protein CASSQVTGGQETQYF.

V gene TRBV5-1 combines with J gene TRBJ2-1; TRBD2 aligns across 10 bases. The V segment lost 3 bases and the J segment 5 bases; nucleotides outside the gene matches: 2. Germline lookup yields CDR1 SGHRS and CDR2 YFSETQ. The length of the CDR3 is 14 residues. The CDR3 bases are TGCGCCAGCAGCTACCTAGCGGGAGACAATGAGCAGTTCTTC. It specifies CASSYLAGDNEQFF.

The chain employs TRBV7-9 and TRBJ1-5; D possibly corresponds to TRBD1 (6 bases). The CDR3 loop spans 15 amino acids. Germline CDR1 and CDR2: SEHNR and FQNEAQ (reference sequence). V lost 1 base to trimming and J lost 6 bases, with 13 bases between them. CDR3 nucleotide sequence: TGTGCCAGCAGCTTAGAGAGCTCACAGGGTCAGCCCCAGCATTTT. Amino acids: CASSLESSQGQPQHF. The variable domain in full, completed from reference TRBV7-9 and TRBJ1-5, reads DTGVSQNPRHKITKRGQNVTFRCDPISEHNRLYWYRQTLGQGPEFLTYFQNEAQLEKSRLLSDRFSAERPKGSFSTLEIQRTEQGDSAMYLCASSLESSQGQPQHFGDGTRLSIL.

J is TRBJ2-1 and V is TRBV27, with 12 bases aligning to TRBD2. This CDR3 contains 17 residues. The ends lost 5 bases at V and 2 bases at J; junction bases unmatched: 7. Per the germline V gene, CDR1 is MNHEY and CDR2 is SMNVEV (reference sequence). DNA of the CDR3: TGTGCCAGCAGTCCCCCAGGACTAGCGGGACCCTACAATGAGCAGTTCTTC. Its protein is CASSPPGLAGPYNEQFF.

The rearrangement joins TRBV27 to TRBJ2-3; TRBD2 agrees at 15 bases. The germline V gene encodes CDR1 MNHEY and CDR2 SMNVEV (reference sequence). J was trimmed by 5 bases and V by 6 bases; bases with no gene match: 12. The CDR3 is 18 amino acids. The CDR3 is CASRSSSRGLAGGDTQYF. DNA of the CDR3: TGTGCCAGCAGGTCCTCTAGCCGGGGACTAGCGGGGGGAGATACGCAGTATTTT.

The chain recombines TRBV19 with TRBJ2-1; D not resolved. Looked up from germline, CDR1 is LNHDA and CDR2 is SQIVND (reference sequence). V was trimmed by 2 bases and J by 8 bases, leaving 13 bases between them. CDR3 length equals 14 residues. CDR3 sequence reads: CASSILLGTDEQFF. The DNA of the CDR3 is TGTGCCAGTAGTATATTATTGGGAACAGATGAGCAGTTCTTC.

The V call is TRBV7-8, the J call TRBJ2-1; no firm D call. In germline, CDR1 is SGHVS, CDR2 FQNEAQ. The CDR3 length is 12 residues. V shed 6 bases and J shed 6 bases, with 9 bases lying between them. The CDR3 DNA reads as TGTGCCAGCAGGGTGGGTGGCAATGAGCAGTTCTTC. As protein: CASRVGGNEQFF.

The rearrangement uses TRBV27 and TRBJ1-1; perhaps TRBD1 as D (6 bases). The CDR3 runs 14 residues. V was cut by 2 bases and J by 3 bases, with 10 bases left in between. Germline lookup yields CDR1 MNHEY and CDR2 SMNVEV (reference sequence). CDR3 DNA: TGTGCCAGCAGTTTAAATACAGGGCACACTGAAGCTTTCTTT. Protein product: CASSLNTGHTEAFF.

The chain combines TRBV9 with TRBJ2-7, with 7 bases identical to TRBD1. V dropped 4 bases and J dropped 6; count of bases not matched to a gene: 7. The germline V gene encodes CDR1 SGDLS and CDR2 YYNGEE. This CDR3 is built from 13 residues. The CDR3 DNA follows: TGTGCCAGCAGCCTCGAGGACAGGTCCGAGCAGTACTTC. Protein sequence: CASSLEDRSEQYF.

The gene calls are TRBV21-1 and TRBJ2-7. TRBV21-1 is a recognized pseudogene. The CDR3 is 16 residues long. Here the CDR3 DNA reads TGTGCCAGCAGCAAAGGGGGGGCAACAACGCATTTCGAGCAGTACTTC. Translation: CASSKGGATTHFEQYF.

V is TRBV4-1 and J is TRBJ1-3; D not certain. The CDR3 extends over 14 amino acids. CDR1 MGHRA and CDR2 YSYEKL come from the germline V gene. Trimming took 0 bases from V and 7 from J, leaving 10 bases between them. CDR3 region: CASSQEHGWNTIYF. CDR3 nucleotides: TGCGCCAGCAGCCAAGAACATGGATGGAACACCATATATTTT.

The J gene is TRBJ2-7, the V gene TRBV7-2, with TRBD1 identical over 10 bases. Germline loops: CDR1 SGHTA, CDR2 FQGNSA. The CDR3 runs 17 residues. With V trimmed by 4 bases and J by 6 bases, 15 bases remained unmatched. In DNA, the CDR3 is TGTGCCAGCAGCTCATTGTCCCCCGGGACAGGGGCGGTCGAGCAGTACTTC. Translated: CASSSLSPGTGAVEQYF.

The chain recombines TRBV4-3 with TRBJ2-2; D possibly matches TRBD1 or TRBD2 (5 bases each). The CDR3 totals 17 residues. Germline CDR1 LGHNA, CDR2 YSLEER. The V end lost 0 bases, the J end lost 0 bases, and 11 bases lay between the germline ends. The CDR3 reads CASSQERDGANTGELFF. CDR3 DNA: TGCGCCAGCAGCCAAGAGAGGGACGGAGCGAACACCGGGGAGCTGTTTTTT.

The V gene is TRBV29-1, the J gene TRBJ2-1; weak D call: TRBD2 (6 bases). V was trimmed by 2 bases and J by 1 base, leaving 15 bases between them. The CDR3 length is 16 residues. CDR1 is SQVTM and CDR2 is ANQGSEA in the germline V gene. The DNA of the CDR3 is TGCAGCGTTGAAATGGAGGGTCGGACATCCTACAATGAGCAGTTCTTC. Encoded protein: CSVEMEGRTSYNEQFF.

The chain employs TRBV13 and TRBJ2-2; TRBD2 aligns across 10 bases. From germline, CDR1 is PRHDT and CDR2 FYEKMQ (reference sequence). The V segment lost 6 bases and the J segment 6 bases; nucleotides outside the gene matches: 7. This CDR3 is 15 amino acids long. CDR3 in DNA: TGTGCCAGCAGAGCTAGCGGGAGTGGTGCCGGGGAGCTGTTTTTT. Translating it yields CASRASGSGAGELFF.

J is TRBJ2-1 and V is TRBV11-3; D uncertain. The ends were cut back, 5 bases at V and 0 bases at J, with 20 bases in the middle. The CDR3 loop spans 18 amino acids. The germline CDR1 and CDR2 sequences are SGHNT and YENEEA. CDR3 in DNA: TGTGCCAGCAGCAAAGACGGTGTAGCCGCCGGCTCCTACAATGAGCAGTTCTTC. This encodes CASSKDGVAAGSYNEQFF.

The genes are TRBV14 and TRBJ2-5; 8 positions match TRBD1. This CDR3 region has 15 residues. CDR1 SGHDN and CDR2 FVKESK come from the germline V gene. With V trimmed by 1 base and J by 4 bases, 5 bases remained unmatched. The CDR3 sequence: CASSQVVRGRETQYF. The CDR3 nucleotides read TGTGCCAGCAGCCAAGTGGTCAGGGGGCGAGAGACCCAGTACTTC.

The chain has TRBV5-4 and TRBJ2-7, with 8 bases aligning to TRBD2. Germline assignment: CDR1 SGHNT and CDR2 YYREEE (reference sequence). This CDR3 has 15 residues. V shed 4 bases, J shed 5 bases, and the junction held 11 bases outside the gene matches. CDR3 bases: TGTGCCAGCAGCCTAGGAGCGGGAGAAGGGGACGAGCAGTACTTC. Protein: CASSLGAGEGDEQYF.